Each of the 20 T cell receptor beta chains below was sequenced from the same sample in a study of spatial heterogeneity in lung cancer. A single record per CDR3 protein comes from TCRdb applying MiXCR to the 5' RACE reads. This table has about 87,000 distinct CDR3 sequences, 19% appearing once. The time point here: blood at routine non-recurrence follow-up after resection. Sample: PBMCs, taken at follow-up. The receptors were sampled from a male donor with early-stage non-small cell lung cancer.

In this sample, this clonotype turned up a few times. The rearrangement links TRBV29-1 to TRBJ2-1, with 9 positions matching TRBD1. Germline values: CDR1 SQVTM, CDR2 ANQGSEA. The CDR3 extends over 15 amino acids. J gave up 10 bases and V 7 bases, and 17 bases lay outside the gene matches. The CDR3 region has the DNA TGCAGCGATACGGGACAGGGATCGGCGGCTCGGGAGCAGTTCTTC. Translating it yields CSDTGQGSAAREQFF.

The chain employs TRBV19 and TRBJ2-1; the D gene is possibly TRBD1 (5 bases). This CDR3 has 13 amino acids. Germline CDR1 is LNHDA and CDR2 is SQIVND (reference sequence). Trimming took 0 bases from V and 7 from J, leaving 7 bases between them. CDR3 bases: TGTGCCAGTAGTATAGATTCAGGGAATGAGCAGTTCTTC. Translating it yields CASSIDSGNEQFF.

This clonotype was detected only a few times. CDR3 nucleotide sequence: TGTGCCAACCCCTCCGGGAGAAAAACAGATACGCAGTATTTT. Translation gives CANPSGRKTDTQYF. The V call is TRBV2, the J call TRBJ2-3; D possibly corresponds to TRBD2 (6 bases). The V and J ends lost 10 bases and 3 bases respectively, with 17 bases between them. The CDR3 covers 14 residues. Germline CDR1 and CDR2: SNHLY and FYNNEI.

This clonotype was observed a handful of times. V gene TRBV13 combines with J gene TRBJ1-1; D unclear. This CDR3 spans 13 amino acids. The ends were cut back, 7 bases at V and 12 bases at J, with 21 bases in the middle. Germline CDR1 and CDR2: PRHDT and FYEKMQ (reference sequence). The CDR3 sequence: CASTREGRERTFF. CDR3 DNA sequence: TGTGCCAGCACACGTGAAGGGCGGGAGAGAACTTTCTTT.

V gene TRBV3-1 combines with J gene TRBJ1-1; D call uncertain. In germline, CDR1 is LGHDT, CDR2 YNNKEL (reference sequence). Trimming cost V 1 base and J 4 bases, with 7 bases left between them. There are 13 residues in the CDR3. CDR3 in amino acids: CASSQGPATEAFF. DNA of the CDR3: TGTGCCAGCAGCCAAGGCCCGGCCACTGAAGCTTTCTTT.

This chain connects TRBV24-1 to TRBJ2-5; 9 bases align to TRBD2. The CDR3 has 14 amino acids. Trimming at V came to 3 bases and at J to 4 bases, leaving 2 bases not matched to a gene. Germline V CDR1 and CDR2: KGHDR, SFDVKD. CDR3 coding DNA: TGTGCCACCAGTGATGTACTAGCGGGAGAGACCCAGTACTTC. The encoded protein is CATSDVLAGETQYF.

This clonotype has a handful of counts. V usage is TRBV5-4 and J usage is TRBJ2-1; a weak D match, TRBD2 (5 bases). This CDR3 spans 17 amino acids. The germline V gene has CDR1 SGHNT and CDR2 YYREEE (reference sequence). Between the trimmed V and J ends, which lost 1 base and 10 bases, there was a span of 24 bases. CDR3 sequence reads: CASSLPFARVDPTEQFF. The CDR3 DNA follows: TGTGCCAGCAGCTTGCCTTTCGCGCGGGTAGACCCAACGGAGCAGTTCTTC.

There are a few counts of this clonotype. The rearrangement links TRBV2 to TRBJ2-2; 10 positions match TRBD2. Germline lookup yields CDR1 SNHLY and CDR2 FYNNEI. The CDR3 runs 14 residues. Germline trimming cut 5 bases from V and 6 bases from J; bases unmatched to any gene: 3. The CDR3 loop reads CASSLGLAAGELFF. DNA for the CDR3: TGTGCCAGCAGTCTCGGACTAGCGGCCGGGGAGCTGTTTTTT.

The sample holds many counts of this clonotype. V and J are TRBV7-7 and TRBJ2-5; no firm D call. CDR3 length: 13 amino acids. Trimming pared 1 base from V and 2 bases from J, leaving 5 bases between. Germline V gene data show CDR1 as SSHAT and CDR2 as FNYEAQ (reference sequence). The CDR3, as DNA: TGTGCCAGCAGCTTAGAGAGGCAAGAGACCCAGTACTTC. Translated: CASSLERQETQYF.

The rearrangement uses TRBV19 and TRBJ2-4, with a weak D call TRBD1 (5 bases). CDR1 is LNHDA, CDR2 SQIVND, per germline (reference sequence). Trimming stripped 3 bases from V and 1 base from J, with 7 bases between. This CDR3 has 14 amino acids. The CDR3 DNA reads as TGTGCCAGTAGTATCTCAGGGGCCAAAAACATTCAGTACTTC. Amino acids: CASSISGAKNIQYF.

This rearrangement joins TRBV5-6 to TRBJ2-3; D is unresolved. The CDR3 is 13 residues long. V was pared by 4 bases and J by 0 bases, with 6 bases between. CDR1 SGHDT and CDR2 YYEEEE come from the germline V gene. The CDR3 DNA reads TGTGCCAGCAGCCGATACAGCACAGATACGCAGTATTTT. It yields the protein CASSRYSTDTQYF.

This clonotype was observed at least ten times. This chain joins TRBV20-1 and TRBJ2-3; weak D call: TRBD1 (5 bases). V was clipped by 7 bases and J by 1 base, with 15 bases between them. The CDR3 spans 14 residues. Germline V gene data show CDR1 as DFQATT and CDR2 as SNEGSKA (reference sequence). This chain's CDR3 is CSVEAQGGTDTQYF. The CDR3 region has the DNA TGCAGTGTCGAGGCCCAGGGTGGCACAGATACGCAGTATTTT.

This clonotype was seen more than once but under ten times. J is TRBJ1-1 and V is TRBV15, with a possible D match to TRBD1 (6 bases). The V gene lost 8 bases and the J gene lost 0 bases, with 13 bases spanning the gap. The CDR3 spans 14 residues. Per the germline V gene, CDR1 is LNHNV and CDR2 is YYDKDF (reference sequence). CDR3 coding DNA: TGTGCCACCCTTAAGGGGGGAATGAACACTGAAGCTTTCTTT. Translating gives CATLKGGMNTEAFF.

This clonotype was counted a few times. The CDR3 region is CASSVGGRGSGNTIYF. The CDR3 nucleotides are TGTGCCAGCAGCGTAGGAGGAAGGGGATCAGGAAACACCATATATTTT. V gene TRBV9 combines with J gene TRBJ1-3, with D possibly TRBD1 on 5 matching bases. Trimming stripped 0 bases from V and 4 bases from J, with 14 bases between. Germline V gives CDR1 SGDLS, CDR2 YYNGEE. The CDR3 spans 16 residues.

The chain is built from TRBV20-1 and TRBJ2-7, with TRBD2 matching 9 bases. The CDR3 totals 14 residues. The V and J ends lost 4 bases and 0 bases, in that order; junction bases with no gene match: 4. CDR1 is DFQATT and CDR2 is SNEGSKA in the germline V gene (reference sequence). The CDR3 region has the DNA TGCAGTGCTAACCCTAGCGGGACCTCCTACGAGCAGTACTTC. Protein sequence: CSANPSGTSYEQYF.

This clonotype was seen a few times. The chain joins TRBV24-1 to TRBJ2-1; 12 nucleotides match TRBD2. Trimming cost V 5 bases and J 0 bases; bases outside gene matches: 4. Germline V CDR1 and CDR2: KGHDR, SFDVKD. This CDR3 is built from 17 residues. The CDR3 DNA reads TGTGCCACCAGTGCACCGGGACTAGCGGGCTCCTACAATGAGCAGTTCTTC. Encoded protein: CATSAPGLAGSYNEQFF.

The chain recombines TRBV20-1 with TRBJ1-2; possibly TRBD1 for D (5 bases). The CDR3 runs to 16 residues. The V gene's germline CDR1 is DFQATT and CDR2 SNEGSKA (reference sequence). The V gene lost 0 bases and the J gene lost 8 bases, with 22 bases spanning the gap. CDR3 coding DNA: TGCAGTGCTAGAGATACTAGGACGGACCCCAGACAGGGCTACACCTTC. Protein sequence: CSARDTRTDPRQGYTF.

V and J are TRBV29-1 and TRBJ1-2; D is perhaps TRBD1 (5 bases). Germline values: CDR1 SQVTM, CDR2 ANQGSEA. Trimming took off 7 bases at V and 5 bases at J, with 11 bases between the two ends. CDR3 size: 11 residues. CDR3 residues: CSADSDYGYTF. CDR3 coding DNA: TGCAGCGCAGACAGCGATTATGGCTACACCTTC.

There are a few counts of this clonotype. The J gene is TRBJ2-7, the V gene TRBV5-6; tentative D call: TRBD2 (6 bases). This CDR3 has 14 residues. Looked up from germline, CDR1 is SGHDT and CDR2 is YYEEEE. Deletions cut 4 bases from V and 3 bases from J, with 14 bases between. The CDR3 is CASSTGGVYYEQYF. The CDR3 DNA reads as TGTGCCAGCAGCACCGGCGGGGTCTACTACGAGCAGTACTTC.

In its sample, this clonotype was seen a few times. The rearrangement joins TRBV5-1 to TRBJ2-5; D may be TRBD1 or TRBD2 (5 bases each). V was trimmed by 4 bases and J by 4 bases, leaving 17 bases between them. The CDR3 has 15 amino acids. CDR1 SGHRS and CDR2 YFSETQ come from the germline V gene. CDR3: CASSMDGTPRETQYF. Written as DNA, the CDR3 is TGCGCCAGCAGCATGGACGGGACCCCGAGAGAGACCCAGTACTTC.